This is a list of T cell receptor beta chains from one sample in a study of cytomegalovirus exposure and HLA in healthy donors. The protocol was immunoSEQ multiplex PCR, while the TCRdb copy is restricted to in-frame clones and leaves out a portion. The sample lists about 150,000 clones, around four fifths occurring once. Sequenced input: PBMCs. These receptors originate from a boy aged 2 to 10 in good health and CMV-seronegative. The CDR3 runs from the conserved cysteine through the conserved F or W. Each record gives: J gene, CDR3 length, V gene, clone size, D gene, CDR3 protein, CDR3 DNA. A D gene is named only where the DNA matches it firmly. Only some rows state a clone size, as once, few, many or a class for expanded clones.

J gene: TRBJ2-5
CDR3 length: 15
V gene: TRBV7-2
clone size: -
D gene: -
CDR3 protein: CASSLTVGLQETQYF
CDR3 DNA: TGTGCCAGCAGCCTCACAGTGGGGCTCCAAGAGACCCAGTACTTC

J gene: TRBJ1-2
CDR3 length: 13
V gene: TRBV28
clone size: -
D gene: TRBD1
CDR3 protein: CASSVSRGLGYTF
CDR3 DNA: TGTGCCAGCAGCGTCTCCAGGGGGCTCGGCTACACCTTC

J gene: TRBJ2-1
CDR3 length: 15
V gene: TRBV6-5
clone size: -
D gene: TRBD2
CDR3 protein: CASSYGLAVFYEQFF
CDR3 DNA: TGTGCCAGCAGTTACGGACTAGCAGTATTCTATGAGCAGTTCTTC

J gene: TRBJ2-5
CDR3 length: 17
V gene: TRBV11-1
clone size: once
D gene: -
CDR3 protein: CASSLLRQEIFQETQYF
CDR3 DNA: TGTGCCAGCAGTTTGCTTAGACAGGAAATTTTCCAAGAGACCCAGTACTTC

J gene: TRBJ2-1
CDR3 length: 13
V gene: TRBV5-4
clone size: -
D gene: TRBD1
CDR3 protein: CASRSAGGFEQFF
CDR3 DNA: TGTGCCAGCAGAAGTGCAGGGGGCTTTGAGCAGTTCTTC

J gene: TRBJ2-7
CDR3 length: 14
V gene: TRBV2
clone size: -
D gene: TRBD1
CDR3 protein: CASSGAGGSYEQYF
CDR3 DNA: TGTGCCAGCAGCGGGGCAGGGGGATCCTACGAGCAGTACTTC

J gene: TRBJ1-1
CDR3 length: 15
V gene: TRBV28
clone size: -
D gene: TRBD1
CDR3 protein: CAHYAPTGSHTEAFF
CDR3 DNA: TGTGCACATTATGCCCCGACAGGGTCCCACACTGAAGCTTTCTTT

J gene: TRBJ2-1
CDR3 length: 15
V gene: TRBV7-2
clone size: few
D gene: -
CDR3 protein: CASSLATRTYNEQFF
CDR3 DNA: TGTGCCAGCAGCTTAGCGACTAGAACGTACAATGAGCAGTTCTTC

J gene: TRBJ1-2
CDR3 length: 16
V gene: TRBV27
clone size: -
D gene: -
CDR3 protein: CASGREAGTTNYGYTF
CDR3 DNA: TGTGCCAGCGGCCGTGAGGCCGGGACAACCAACTATGGCTACACCTTC

J gene: TRBJ1-3
CDR3 length: 13
V gene: TRBV19
clone size: many
D gene: -
CDR3 protein: CASSREDGNTIYF
CDR3 DNA: TGTGCCAGTAGCAGGGAGGATGGAAACACCATATATTTT

J gene: TRBJ2-4
CDR3 length: 16
V gene: TRBV6-6
clone size: -
D gene: -
CDR3 protein: CASSYRAGSTKNIQYF
CDR3 DNA: TGTGCCAGCAGTTACCGGGCAGGGTCAACCAAAAACATTCAGTACTTC

J gene: TRBJ2-5
CDR3 length: 14
V gene: TRBV11-2
clone size: -
D gene: -
CDR3 protein: CASSHWTDQETQYF
CDR3 DNA: TGTGCCAGCAGCCATTGGACAGACCAAGAGACCCAGTACTTC

J gene: TRBJ2-1
CDR3 length: 16
V gene: TRBV5-1
clone size: few
D gene: -
CDR3 protein: CASSPRTGSSYNEQFF
CDR3 DNA: TGCGCCAGCAGCCCCCGGACGGGGAGCTCCTACAATGAGCAGTTCTTC

J gene: TRBJ2-7
CDR3 length: 19
V gene: TRBV28
clone size: -
D gene: TRBD2
CDR3 protein: CASSLGGIPGLGMNYEQYF
CDR3 DNA: TGTGCCAGCAGTTTGGGGGGTATCCCGGGACTAGGTATGAACTACGAGCAGTACTTC

J gene: TRBJ2-7
CDR3 length: 12
V gene: TRBV5-6
clone size: -
D gene: -
CDR3 protein: CASSSDRTSQYF
CDR3 DNA: TGTGCCAGCAGCTCGGACCGGACAAGTCAGTACTTC

J gene: TRBJ1-4
CDR3 length: 19
V gene: TRBV4-3
clone size: -
D gene: -
CDR3 protein: CASSQELGGGVATNEKLFF
CDR3 DNA: TGCGCCAGCAGCCAAGAGTTGGGTGGAGGGGTTGCAACTAATGAAAAACTGTTTTTT

J gene: TRBJ1-5
CDR3 length: 16
V gene: TRBV28
clone size: -
D gene: TRBD1
CDR3 protein: CASSFIDRVSNQPQHF
CDR3 DNA: TGTGCCAGCAGTTTCATAGACAGGGTCAGCAATCAGCCCCAGCATTTT

J gene: TRBJ2-2
CDR3 length: 16
V gene: TRBV28
clone size: -
D gene: -
CDR3 protein: CASSCTGWPDTGELFF
CDR3 DNA: TGTGCCAGCAGCTGTACAGGGTGGCCGGACACCGGGGAGCTGTTTTTT

J gene: TRBJ2-7
CDR3 length: 13
V gene: TRBV7-2
clone size: -
D gene: -
CDR3 protein: CASSPSTGYEQYF
CDR3 DNA: TGTGCCAGCAGCCCATCGACAGGCTACGAGCAGTACTTC

J gene: TRBJ2-1
CDR3 length: 15
V gene: TRBV19
clone size: -
D gene: -
CDR3 protein: CASTSRGSSYNEQFF
CDR3 DNA: TGTGCCAGTACTTCCAGGGGATCCTCCTACAATGAGCAGTTCTTC

J gene: TRBJ1-1
CDR3 length: 15
V gene: TRBV13
clone size: -
D gene: TRBD1
CDR3 protein: CASSSERTGNTEAFF
CDR3 DNA: TGTGCCAGCAGCTCAGAACGGACAGGTAACACTGAAGCTTTCTTT

J gene: TRBJ2-4
CDR3 length: 14
V gene: TRBV14
clone size: -
D gene: -
CDR3 protein: CASSQAGAKNIQYF
CDR3 DNA: TGTGCCAGCAGCCAAGCGGGAGCCAAAAACATTCAGTACTTC

J gene: TRBJ1-2
CDR3 length: 13
V gene: TRBV11-3
clone size: -
D gene: -
CDR3 protein: CASSRSANYGYTF
CDR3 DNA: TGTGCCAGCAGCCGTTCAGCTAACTATGGCTACACCTTC

J gene: TRBJ1-2
CDR3 length: 13
V gene: TRBV19
clone size: -
D gene: -
CDR3 protein: CASSMNGDYGYTF
CDR3 DNA: TGTGCCAGTAGTATGAACGGAGACTATGGCTACACCTTC

J gene: TRBJ1-1
CDR3 length: 16
V gene: TRBV5-6
clone size: few
D gene: TRBD1
CDR3 protein: CASSYPGQGLGTEAFF
CDR3 DNA: TGTGCCAGCAGCTACCCGGGACAGGGGCTGGGCACTGAAGCTTTCTTT

J gene: TRBJ2-4
CDR3 length: 14
V gene: TRBV7-3
clone size: once
D gene: -
CDR3 protein: CASRGGSGGNIQYF
CDR3 DNA: TGTGCCAGCAGGGGTGGCAGCGGAGGAAACATTCAGTACTTC

J gene: TRBJ1-1
CDR3 length: 15
V gene: TRBV5-1
clone size: -
D gene: -
CDR3 protein: CASRYREGMNTEAFF
CDR3 DNA: TGCGCCAGCAGATACAGGGAAGGCATGAACACTGAAGCTTTCTTT

J gene: TRBJ1-6
CDR3 length: 15
V gene: TRBV30
clone size: few
D gene: TRBD1
CDR3 protein: CAWGSGGQGNSPLHF
CDR3 DNA: TGTGCCTGGGGGTCAGGGGGCCAAGGTAATTCACCCCTCCACTTT

J gene: TRBJ2-1
CDR3 length: 18
V gene: TRBV11-3
clone size: -
D gene: TRBD2
CDR3 protein: CASSLVTLAGGGLNEQFF
CDR3 DNA: TGTGCCAGCAGCTTAGTGACTCTAGCGGGAGGGGGGCTCAATGAGCAGTTCTTC

J gene: TRBJ2-1
CDR3 length: 17
V gene: TRBV7-2
clone size: once
D gene: -
CDR3 protein: CASSLEGEVTPYNEQFF
CDR3 DNA: TGTGCCAGCAGCTTAGAAGGTGAGGTGACCCCCTACAATGAGCAGTTCTTC

J gene: TRBJ1-4
CDR3 length: 13
V gene: TRBV7-9
clone size: -
D gene: -
CDR3 protein: CSSSSGGWEKLFF
CDR3 DNA: TGTTCCAGCAGCTCGGGGGGTTGGGAAAAACTGTTTTTT

J gene: TRBJ1-5
CDR3 length: 15
V gene: TRBV9
clone size: once
D gene: TRBD1
CDR3 protein: CASSSSGTGVQPQHF
CDR3 DNA: TGTGCCAGCAGTTCTTCCGGGACAGGGGTTCAACCCCAGCATTTT

J gene: TRBJ1-4
CDR3 length: 16
V gene: TRBV28
clone size: -
D gene: TRBD1
CDR3 protein: CASSLEGQGIGEKLFF
CDR3 DNA: TGTGCCAGCAGTTTAGAGGGACAGGGGATCGGTGAAAAACTGTTTTTT

J gene: TRBJ1-4
CDR3 length: 18
V gene: TRBV28
clone size: few
D gene: TRBD1
CDR3 protein: CASRPPGQGKFANEKLFF
CDR3 DNA: TGTGCCAGCAGGCCTCCGGGACAGGGGAAGTTTGCTAATGAAAAACTGTTTTTT

J gene: TRBJ2-1
CDR3 length: 18
V gene: TRBV7-9
clone size: -
D gene: TRBD2
CDR3 protein: CSSSSSNPGTSGYNEQFF
CDR3 DNA: TGTTCCAGCAGCTCCAGCAACCCCGGGACTAGCGGTTACAATGAGCAGTTCTTC

J gene: TRBJ2-5
CDR3 length: 15
V gene: TRBV10-1
clone size: -
D gene: TRBD1
CDR3 protein: CASSESHRGRETQYF
CDR3 DNA: TGCGCCAGCAGTGAGTCCCACAGGGGGCGAGAGACCCAGTACTTC

J gene: TRBJ2-1
CDR3 length: 13
V gene: TRBV10-2
clone size: -
D gene: TRBD2
CDR3 protein: CASMLAGHNEQFF
CDR3 DNA: TGCGCCAGCATGCTAGCGGGACACAATGAGCAGTTCTTC

J gene: TRBJ2-4
CDR3 length: 20
V gene: TRBV15
clone size: few
D gene: TRBD1
CDR3 protein: CATSRDWVSGGTGSKNIQYF
CDR3 DNA: TGTGCCACCAGCAGAGATTGGGTATCTGGCGGGACAGGGTCCAAAAACATTCAGTACTTC

J gene: TRBJ2-2
CDR3 length: 14
V gene: TRBV18
clone size: -
D gene: -
CDR3 protein: CASSLLEWTGELFF
CDR3 DNA: TGTGCCAGCTCACTTCTAGAGTGGACCGGGGAGCTGTTTTTT

J gene: TRBJ2-1
CDR3 length: 17
V gene: TRBV5-6
clone size: -
D gene: -
CDR3 protein: CASFPRVSSGSYNEQFF
CDR3 DNA: TGTGCCAGCTTCCCGCGGGTGAGTTCCGGCTCCTACAATGAGCAGTTCTTC

J gene: TRBJ2-2
CDR3 length: 16
V gene: TRBV27
clone size: -
D gene: TRBD2
CDR3 protein: CASRQASGGAMGELFF
CDR3 DNA: TGTGCCAGCAGGCAGGCTAGCGGGGGGGCTATGGGGGAGCTGTTTTTT

J gene: TRBJ2-1
CDR3 length: 15
V gene: TRBV7-3
clone size: -
D gene: TRBD2
CDR3 protein: CASSLGLAGSNEQFF
CDR3 DNA: TGTGCCAGCAGCTTGGGACTAGCGGGAAGTAATGAGCAGTTCTTC

J gene: TRBJ1-2
CDR3 length: 14
V gene: TRBV13
clone size: -
D gene: TRBD1
CDR3 protein: CATTRDRVHYGYTF
CDR3 DNA: TGTGCCACCACTCGGGACAGGGTGCACTATGGCTACACCTTC

J gene: TRBJ2-7
CDR3 length: 14
V gene: TRBV7-6
clone size: -
D gene: TRBD2
CDR3 protein: CASSLAGEAAEQYF
CDR3 DNA: TGTGCCAGCAGCTTGGCGGGAGAGGCGGCCGAGCAGTACTTC

J gene: TRBJ2-2
CDR3 length: 15
V gene: TRBV7-9
clone size: -
D gene: -
CDR3 protein: CASSAEGRGSGELFF
CDR3 DNA: TGTGCCAGCAGCGCTGAGGGGAGGGGGTCCGGGGAGCTGTTTTTT

J gene: TRBJ2-5
CDR3 length: 11
V gene: TRBV4-1
clone size: -
D gene: -
CDR3 protein: CASSQGQDQYF
CDR3 DNA: TGCGCCAGCAGCCAAGGACAGGACCAGTACTTC

J gene: TRBJ2-1
CDR3 length: 15
V gene: TRBV5-1
clone size: few
D gene: -
CDR3 protein: CASSQQGLWGNEQFF
CDR3 DNA: TGCGCCAGCAGCCAGCAAGGACTGTGGGGAAATGAGCAGTTCTTC

J gene: TRBJ2-7
CDR3 length: 13
V gene: TRBV27
clone size: -
D gene: -
CDR3 protein: CASSLQGRYEQYF
CDR3 DNA: TGTGCCAGCAGCCTACAGGGCCGCTACGAGCAGTACTTC

J gene: TRBJ1-1
CDR3 length: 14
V gene: TRBV10-3
clone size: -
D gene: -
CDR3 protein: CAISPGKGNTEAFF
CDR3 DNA: TGTGCCATCAGTCCAGGGAAGGGAAACACTGAAGCTTTCTTT

J gene: TRBJ2-1
CDR3 length: 16
V gene: TRBV4-3
clone size: few
D gene: TRBD2
CDR3 protein: CASSLGLAGAVNEQFF
CDR3 DNA: TGCGCCAGCAGCCTTGGCCTAGCGGGAGCGGTGAATGAGCAGTTCTTC

J gene: TRBJ2-7
CDR3 length: 14
V gene: TRBV25-1
clone size: once
D gene: TRBD1
CDR3 protein: CASNPGQGNYEQYF
CDR3 DNA: TGTGCCAGCAATCCGGGACAGGGGAACTACGAGCAGTACTTC

J gene: TRBJ2-5
CDR3 length: 15
V gene: TRBV18
clone size: -
D gene: -
CDR3 protein: CASSPRLVQQETQYF
CDR3 DNA: TGTGCCAGCTCACCACGGTTGGTCCAGCAAGAGACCCAGTACTTC

J gene: TRBJ2-6
CDR3 length: 18
V gene: TRBV19
clone size: -
D gene: TRBD2
CDR3 protein: CASSIGLAGASGANVLTF
CDR3 DNA: TGTGCCAGTAGTATCGGGCTAGCGGGGGCCTCTGGGGCCAACGTCCTGACTTTC